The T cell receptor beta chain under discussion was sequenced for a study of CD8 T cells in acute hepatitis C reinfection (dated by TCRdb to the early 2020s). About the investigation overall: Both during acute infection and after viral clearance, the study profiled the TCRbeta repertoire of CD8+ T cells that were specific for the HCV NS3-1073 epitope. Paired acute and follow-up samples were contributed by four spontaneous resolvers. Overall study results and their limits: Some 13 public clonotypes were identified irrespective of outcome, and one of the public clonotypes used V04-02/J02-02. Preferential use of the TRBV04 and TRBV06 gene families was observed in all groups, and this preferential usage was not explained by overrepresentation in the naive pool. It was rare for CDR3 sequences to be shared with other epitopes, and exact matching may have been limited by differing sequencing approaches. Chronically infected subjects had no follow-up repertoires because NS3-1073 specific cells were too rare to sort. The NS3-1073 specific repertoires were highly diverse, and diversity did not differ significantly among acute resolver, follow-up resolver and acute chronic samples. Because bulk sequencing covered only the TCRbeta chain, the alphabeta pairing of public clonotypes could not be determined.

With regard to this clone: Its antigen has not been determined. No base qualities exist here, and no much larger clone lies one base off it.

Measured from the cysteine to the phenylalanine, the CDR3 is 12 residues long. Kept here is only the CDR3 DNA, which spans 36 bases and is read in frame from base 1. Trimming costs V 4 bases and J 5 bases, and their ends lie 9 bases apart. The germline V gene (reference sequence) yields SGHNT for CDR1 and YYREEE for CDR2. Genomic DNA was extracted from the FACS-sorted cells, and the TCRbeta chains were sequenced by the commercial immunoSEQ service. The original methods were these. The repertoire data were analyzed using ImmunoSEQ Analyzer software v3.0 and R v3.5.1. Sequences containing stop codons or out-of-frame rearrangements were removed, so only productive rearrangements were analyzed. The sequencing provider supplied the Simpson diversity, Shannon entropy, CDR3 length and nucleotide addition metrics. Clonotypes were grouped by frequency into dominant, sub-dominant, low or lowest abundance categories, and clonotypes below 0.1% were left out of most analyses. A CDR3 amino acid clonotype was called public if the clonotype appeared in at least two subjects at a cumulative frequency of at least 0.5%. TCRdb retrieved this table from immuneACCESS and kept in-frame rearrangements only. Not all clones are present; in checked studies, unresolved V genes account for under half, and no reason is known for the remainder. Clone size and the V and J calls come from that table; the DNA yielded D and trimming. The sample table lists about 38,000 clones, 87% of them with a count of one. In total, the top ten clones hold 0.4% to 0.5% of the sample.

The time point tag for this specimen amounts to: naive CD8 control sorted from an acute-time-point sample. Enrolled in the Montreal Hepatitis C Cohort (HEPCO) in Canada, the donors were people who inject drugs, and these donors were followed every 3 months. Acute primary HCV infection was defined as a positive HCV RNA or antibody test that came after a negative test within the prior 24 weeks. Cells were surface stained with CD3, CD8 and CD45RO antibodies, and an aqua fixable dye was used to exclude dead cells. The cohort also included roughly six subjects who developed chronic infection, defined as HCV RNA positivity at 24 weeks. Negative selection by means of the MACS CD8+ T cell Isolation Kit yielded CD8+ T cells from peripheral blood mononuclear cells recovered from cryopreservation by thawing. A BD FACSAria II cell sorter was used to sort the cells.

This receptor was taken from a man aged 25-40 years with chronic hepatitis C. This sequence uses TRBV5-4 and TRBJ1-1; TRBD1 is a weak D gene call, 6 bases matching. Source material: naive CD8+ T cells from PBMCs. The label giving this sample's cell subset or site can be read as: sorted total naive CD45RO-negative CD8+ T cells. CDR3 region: CASSPQGTEAFF. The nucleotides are TGTGCCAGCAGCCCTCAGGGGACTGAAGCTTTCTTT.